This is a list of T cell receptor beta chains from one sample in a study of early T cells in non-severe SARS-CoV-2 infection. Each CDR3 protein gets one entry after TCRdb re-called the 5' RACE reads with MiXCR. The sample consists of 45,000 to 55,000 distinct CDR3 sequences, about 6% of them appearing once. Sequencing used whole blood, obtained at baseline. These receptors all come from an adult who was a healthcare worker with PCR-confirmed SARS-CoV-2 infection or an uninfected control (not recorded which). Both conserved end residues are part of each CDR3. D genes are given only for firm matches. Not every row has a clone size; where given, it reads once, few, many or a size class.

size	D	J	V	CDR3	DNA
many	.	TRBJ1-5	TRBV3-2	CASSQHHLGQDPILGQPQHF	TGTGCCAGCAGCCAGCACCACCTGGGGCAGGATCCGATTTTGGGTCAGCCCCAGCATTTT
many	TRBD1	TRBJ1-2	TRBV12-3/TRBV12-4	CASSLGQGADGYTF	TGTGCCAGCAGTTTAGGACAGGGGGCTGATGGCTACACCTTC
.	TRBD1	TRBJ1-1	TRBV27	CASNPRRDRGRGAFF	TGTGCCAGCAACCCTCGACGGGACAGGGGGCGCGGAGCTTTCTTT
.	.	TRBJ2-3	TRBV19	CASSPDPSARSMDTRYF	TGTGCCAGTAGCCCCGACCCTAGCGCCCGGAGTATGGATACGCGGTATTTT
many	TRBD1	TRBJ1-2	TRBV7-9	CASSWSGTGVRYTF	TGTGCCAGCAGCTGGAGCGGGACAGGGGTACGCTACACCTTC
many	.	TRBJ1-4	TRBV20-1	CSAALPTGNFGKLFF	TGCAGTGCTGCCCTACCTACAGGGAACTTCGGAAAACTGTTTTTT
.	.	TRBJ2-3	TRBV29-1	CSVTWGATDTQYF	TGCAGCGTCACTTGGGGCGCCACAGATACGCAGTATTTT
few	.	TRBJ2-2	TRBV3-1	CASTGGGPGELFF	TGTGCCAGCACAGGAGGGGGACCCGGGGAGCTGTTTTTT
many	.	TRBJ1-2	TRBV3-1	CASSHQGGYTF	TGTGCCAGCAGCCACCAGGGCGGCTACACCTTC
many	TRBD1	TRBJ2-7	TRBV20-1	CSARVGQGGEQYF	TGCAGTGCTAGAGTAGGACAGGGGGGGGAGCAGTACTTC
.	.	TRBJ2-2	TRBV10-3	CAIRGEPNTGELFF	TGTGCCATCAGAGGAGAGCCGAACACCGGGGAGCTGTTTTTT
many	TRBD1	TRBJ2-4	TRBV5-4	CASSSATGGNIQYF	TGTGCCAGCAGCTCCGCTACAGGGGGGAACATTCAGTACTTC
many	.	TRBJ1-6	TRBV7-2	CASSHGGNSPLHF	TGTGCCAGCAGCCATGGGGGGAATTCACCCCTCCACTTT
few	TRBD2	TRBJ2-1	TRBV29-1	CSVLASGGYNEQFF	TGCAGCGTGCTCGCTAGCGGGGGGTACAATGAGCAGTTCTTC
.	.	TRBJ2-7	TRBV7-2	CASSLGLDGAKTDSEQYF	TGTGCCAGCAGCTTAGGGCTCGACGGCGCGAAGACGGACTCCGAGCAGTACTTC
few	.	TRBJ1-6	TRBV6-2/TRBV6-3	CARVGGRTYNSPLHF	TGTGCCAGAGTGGGAGGCAGAACCTATAATTCACCCCTCCACTTT
few	.	TRBJ2-3	TRBV28	CASSRAGGTDTQYF	TGTGCCAGCAGTCGGGCGGGCGGCACAGATACGCAGTATTTT
many	TRBD2	TRBJ2-3	TRBV9	CASSSRTSGLTDTQYF	TGTGCCAGCAGCAGCCGGACTAGCGGCCTCACAGATACGCAGTATTTT
few	.	TRBJ1-1	TRBV7-6	CASSSSRSTEAFF	TGTGCCAGCAGCTCTTCCCGGAGCACTGAAGCTTTCTTT
medium-sized	TRBD1	TRBJ1-6	TRBV12-3/TRBV12-4	CASSRTGLRSSYNSPLHF	TGTGCCAGCAGCCGGACAGGACTGAGGAGCTCCTATAATTCACCCCTCCACTTT
.	.	TRBJ2-5	TRBV7-6	CASSRGILETQYF	TGTGCCAGCAGTCGGGGCATTTTGGAGACCCAGTACTTC
many	TRBD1	TRBJ2-4	TRBV7-9	CASSLRDSQNIQYF	TGTGCCAGCAGCCTCCGGGACAGTCAAAACATTCAGTACTTC
many	TRBD1	TRBJ1-1	TRBV6-5	CASSYSGQGAEAFF	TGTGCCAGCAGTTACTCGGGACAGGGGGCTGAAGCTTTCTTT
many	.	TRBJ1-4	TRBV6-5	CASSRSGATNEKLFF	TGTGCCAGCAGTCGATCAGGGGCAACTAATGAAAAACTGTTTTTT
few	.	TRBJ1-1	TRBV12-3/TRBV12-4	CASSLSGIHEAFF	TGTGCCAGCAGTTTATCGGGCATCCACGAAGCTTTCTTT
.	.	TRBJ2-3	TRBV4-3	CASSQGAGATDTQYF	TGCGCCAGCAGCCAAGGAGCGGGTGCCACAGATACGCAGTATTTT
many	.	TRBJ2-1	TRBV6-2/TRBV6-3	CASSYGQVFGNEQFF	TGTGCCAGCAGTTACGGTCAGGTCTTCGGGAATGAGCAGTTCTTC
few	.	TRBJ2-7	TRBV29-1	CSVEDKGFEQYF	TGCAGCGTTGAAGATAAGGGGTTCGAGCAGTACTTC
few	.	TRBJ2-7	TRBV3-1	CASSQDGQGYEQYF	TGTGCCAGCAGCCAAGATGGGCAGGGCTACGAGCAGTACTTC
many	.	TRBJ1-2	TRBV7-2	CASSLGPSYGYTF	TGTGCCAGCAGCTTAGGGCCAAGCTATGGCTACACCTTC
many	.	TRBJ2-7	TRBV7-8	CASSLIFGRSYEQYF	TGTGCCAGCAGCTTAATCTTCGGACGGAGCTACGAGCAGTACTTC
many	.	TRBJ2-5	TRBV18	CASSPGKVLETQYF	TGTGCCAGCTCACCGGGGAAGGTCCTGGAGACCCAGTACTTC
many	.	TRBJ1-2	TRBV6-5	CATKQGTSGYTF	TGTGCGACCAAACAGGGCACTAGTGGCTACACCTTC
few	.	TRBJ2-5	TRBV11-2	CASSLVRSQETQYF	TGTGCCAGCAGCTTAGTGCGCAGTCAAGAGACCCAGTACTTC
.	.	TRBJ2-3	TRBV25-1	CASSRGGRGGTDTQYF	TGTGCCAGCAGTCGTGGGGGACGTGGGGGCACAGATACGCAGTATTTT
.	.	TRBJ2-1	TRBV9	CASSVHPETYNEQFF	TGTGCCAGCAGCGTACATCCCGAAACCTACAATGAGCAGTTCTTC
many	.	TRBJ1-2	TRBV11-2	CASRAIGIYGYTF	TGTGCCAGCAGGGCCATTGGCATCTATGGCTACACCTTC
many	TRBD1	TRBJ1-4	TRBV6-1	CASSTQGYLDEKLFF	TGTGCCAGCAGTACACAGGGGTACTTGGATGAAAAACTGTTTTTT
many	.	TRBJ1-2	TRBV7-9	CASSPDGPGNGYTF	TGTGCCAGCAGCCCGGATGGACCAGGGAATGGCTACACCTTC
.	TRBD2	TRBJ2-3	TRBV20-1	CSARDVGRGTTDTQYF	TGCAGTGCTAGAGATGTCGGGCGGGGGACTACAGATACGCAGTATTTT
many	TRBD1	TRBJ2-1	TRBV12-3/TRBV12-4	CASSGGQSSYNEQFF	TGTGCCAGCAGTGGGGGACAGAGCTCCTACAATGAGCAGTTCTTC
.	.	TRBJ2-7	TRBV6-2/TRBV6-3	CASSYAGLIYEQYF	TGTGCCAGCAGTTACGCGGGGCTAATCTACGAGCAGTACTTC
many	.	TRBJ1-1	TRBV9	CASSGGPGAFF	TGTGCCAGCAGCGGGGGGCCAGGAGCTTTCTTT
medium-sized	TRBD1	TRBJ2-1	TRBV11-2	CASSSRRGGAVVSEQFF	TGTGCCAGCAGCTCACGGCGAGGGGGCGCGGTCGTATCTGAGCAGTTCTTC
few	TRBD2	TRBJ2-3	TRBV20-1	CSASRRLAGEADTQYF	TGCAGTGCCAGTCGGCGGCTAGCGGGAGAGGCAGATACGCAGTATTTT
many	.	TRBJ2-2	TRBV6-2/TRBV6-3	CASSPIDDWDPTNTGELFF	TGTGCCAGCAGTCCGATTGACGACTGGGACCCCACGAACACCGGGGAGCTGTTTTTT
.	TRBD1	TRBJ2-5	TRBV28	CASSPNQIKTGYQETQYF	TGTGCCAGCAGTCCTAATCAGATAAAGACAGGGTACCAAGAGACCCAGTACTTC
many	.	TRBJ2-1	TRBV20-1	CSAYPPGGRSYNEQFF	TGCAGTGCTTATCCCCCGGGGGGCCGGTCGTACAATGAGCAGTTCTTC
many	.	TRBJ2-7	TRBV29-1	CSVEDGQFYEQYF	TGCAGCGTTGAAGACGGCCAGTTCTACGAGCAGTACTTC
many	.	TRBJ2-7	TRBV28	CASSPLDYEQYF	TGTGCCAGCAGTCCACTAGACTACGAGCAGTACTTC
many	.	TRBJ1-1	TRBV11-2	CASSQGRGENTEAFF	TGTGCCAGCAGTCAAGGGAGGGGCGAGAACACTGAAGCTTTCTTT
many	TRBD1	TRBJ1-4	TRBV18	CASSPMEWTGGDQLNEKLFF	TGTGCCAGCTCACCCATGGAATGGACAGGGGGCGACCAACTGAATGAAAAACTGTTTTTT
few	.	TRBJ1-6	TRBV4-3	CASSQVTGNSPLHF	TGCGCCAGCAGCCAAGTGACAGGAAATTCACCCCTCCACTTT
few	.	TRBJ2-7	TRBV20-1	CSAVYTGLLYEQYF	TGCAGTGCTGTATATACAGGGCTACTCTACGAGCAGTACTTC